The sequence of this TCR beta chain was determined in a study of T cell responses to AZD1222 COVID-19 vaccine. With regard to this clone: The antigen remains unidentified.

Sequencing used immunoSEQ multiplex PCR; TCRdb keeps in-frame clones, though not all of them. The repertoire includes 160,000 or so clones, roughly nine tenths of them detected once, and 4% to 5.5% sits in the top ten. Overall study results and limits: Mostly white British, mostly female donors; authors suggested clonal diversity may be underestimated. The study found vaccine-associated CD4 TCRs spanning spike, dominant at 160-218 and 743-854. With two AZD1222 doses given, Spike-specific TCR breadth and depth both rose.

V lost 0 bases, J lost 2 bases, and 6 bases stayed unmatched. CDR1 LGHNA and CDR2 YNFKEQ come from the germline V gene. This CDR3 is built from 17 residues. This chain links TRBV4-2 with TRBJ1-3, with TRBD1 matching over 8 bases. The sequencing here drew on peripheral blood, taken on day 0 of MenACWY control vaccination. The TCR sequence derives from an adult in good health. The CDR3: CASSQDKTGVPGNTIYF. The CDR3, as DNA: TGTGCCAGCAGCCAAGATAAGACAGGGGTCCCTGGAAACACCATATATTTT.